Presented here are 20 T cell receptor beta chains from one specimen sequenced in a study of tumor-infiltrating lymphocytes in primary liver carcinoma. Constant-region priming of around 500 ng total RNA yielded TCR beta cDNA. Construction of TCR beta libraries relied on three successive nested multiplex PCR rounds employing slightly modified ARM-PCR. The first two PCR rounds, around 10 cycles each, used TRBV1-TRBV30 forward primers and a C-beta reverse primer. In TCRdb, the multiplex PCR reads were re-called with MiXCR into one record per CDR3 protein. The sample holds approximately 120,000 distinct CDR3 sequences, approximately 64% seen once. RNA and DNA were co-extracted from around 18-30 mg of unsorted bulk tissue. The sample comprised liver tumor tissue from sampling region 3. The subset here: tumor region T3, left-lateral pole. The receptor set was obtained from a woman aged 55-70 years with primary liver carcinoma and hepatitis B virus infection.

About this clonotype: Mismatch with germline at one junction end may stem from a read error. V usage is TRBV5-6 and J usage is TRBJ2-1, with TRBD1 matching over 9 bases. This CDR3 region has 16 residues. In germline, CDR1 is SGHDT, CDR2 YYEEEE. The CDR3 spells CVSSLWGTGYYYERFF. CDR3 in DNA: TGTGTCAGCAGCCTGTGGGGGACAGGGTACTACTATGAGCGGTTCTTC.

To note about this clonotype: A junction end diverges from the germline sequence, so it may reflect a read error. The J gene is TRBJ1-1, the V gene TRBV11-2, with TRBD1 as a possible D gene (6 bases). CDR3 size: 16 residues. Germline values: CDR1 SGHAT, CDR2 FQNNGV. CDR3 bases: TGTGCCAGCAGTCCACCCGGGGGGGCGCGTGCCACTAAAGCTTTCTTT. Its protein product is CASSPPGGARATKAFF.

A remark on this clonotype: Possible read error: a much larger clone is one base away. The rearrangement joins TRBV6-5 to TRBJ2-7, with D perhaps matching TRBD2 (7 bases). Germline V gene sequence: CDR1 MNHEY, CDR2 SVGAGI. This CDR3 contains 19 residues. The DNA of the CDR3 is TGTACCAGCAGTTACTCGAGGGGGGGGAACTCGGGGCCGAAATACGAGCAGTACTTC. As protein: CTSSYSRGGNSGPKYEQYF.

A note on this clonotype: No conserved phenylalanine or tryptophan is present at the end of the CDR3, so a read error is the likely explanation. Because the CDR3's place on the DNA is in doubt, the DNA is left out and the CDR3 is given as listed by TCRdb. The V gene is TRBV11-3, the J gene TRBJ2-1. Both ends counted, the CDR3 spans 13 residues. CDR1 and CDR2 from the germline V gene are SGHNT and YENEEA. The CDR3 protein is CASSAVGYNELFL.

This rearrangement joins TRBV5-4 to TRBJ1-1; D unclear. This CDR3 has 14 residues. In germline, CDR1 is SGHNT, CDR2 YYREEE (reference sequence). V was pared by 0 bases and J by 5 bases, with 11 bases between. Here the CDR3 reads CASSLAGVWTEAFF. The CDR3 coding sequence is TGTGCCAGCAGCTTGGCCGGGGTGTGGACTGAAGCTTTCTTT. Full variable domain (rest looked up from reference TRBV5-4 and TRBJ1-1): ETGVTQSPTHLIKTRGQQVTLRCSSQSGHNTVSWYQQALGQGPQFIFQYYREEENGRGNFPPRFSGLQFPNYSSELNVNALELDDSALYLCASSLAGVWTEAFFGQGTRLTVV.

Note on this clonotype: A single base separates this from a much larger clone, so it may be a read error. The chain carries TRBV7-8 and TRBJ2-7, with TRBD1 matching over 10 bases. This CDR3 region has 13 residues. The germline V gene has CDR1 SGHVS and CDR2 FQNEAQ. This chain's CDR3 is CASSGDRGYKQYF. The CDR3 region has the DNA TGTGCCAGCAGTGGGGACAGGGGCTACAAGCAGTACTTC. Filled out from reference TRBV7-8 and TRBJ2-7, the complete variable domain reads GAGVSQSPRYKVAKRGQDVALRCDPISGHVSLFWYQQALGQGPEFLTYFQNEAQLDKSGLPSDRFFAERPEGSVSTLKIQRTQQEDSAVYLCASSGDRGYKQYFGPGTRLTVT.

As concerns this clonotype: A junction boundary mismatches the germline segment, possibly from a read error. V usage is TRBV29-1 and J usage is TRBJ2-3; 8 positions match TRBD2. The CDR3 sequence is 15 residues long. The germline gives CDR1 SQVTM, CDR2 ANQGSEA. Here the CDR3 reads CNSRGLAGVTDTQYF. CDR3 in DNA: TGCAACTCACGAGGGCTAGCGGGCGTCACAGATACGCAATACTTT.

Of note for this clonotype: A much bigger clone sits one base away, suggesting this may be a read error. Given the absence of the conserved phenylalanine or tryptophan at the CDR3 end, a read error is likely. The chain has TRBV5-6 and TRBJ2-1; TRBD2 aligns across 14 bases. CDR1 is SGHDT and CDR2 is YYEEEE in the germline V gene. CDR3 length: 17 residues. V lost 6 bases to trimming and J lost 3 bases; unmatched junction nucleotides: 8. In DNA form, the CDR3 reads TGTGCCAGCACCAAGACTAGCGGGAGGGGAGACTACAATGAGCAGTTCTCC. This sequence encodes CASTKTSGRGDYNEQFS.

Turning to this clonotype: Being one base from a much bigger clone, this may be a read error. This chain joins TRBV4-1 and TRBJ1-1; D gene ambiguous. Germline assignment: CDR1 MGHRA and CDR2 YSYEKL. This CDR3 is built from 12 residues. CDR3 coding DNA: TGCGCCAGCAGCCGAGACGTGGGAGAAGCTTCCTTT. This translates into CASSRDVGEASF.

This clonotype came up once. Relative to the germline gene, one junction end is altered; a read error may explain this. The V and J genes are TRBV14 and TRBJ1-1, with 10 bases matching TRBD1. The V gene's germline CDR1 is SGHDN and CDR2 FVKESK. This CDR3 is built from 16 residues. CDR3 in DNA: TGTGCCAGCTCCCGCGCGGCGGGACAGGGGAACACTGGAGCTTTCTTT. The encoded protein is CASSRAAGQGNTGAFF.

Comments on this clonotype: A much bigger clone sits one base away, suggesting this may be a read error. This chain uses TRBV28 with TRBJ2-3; weak D call: TRBD1 (5 bases). CDR1 is MDHEN, CDR2 SYDVKM, per germline. The CDR3 has 17 residues. The CDR3: CASSTPVPGFNPDTLYF. CDR3 DNA sequence: TGTGCCAGCAGCACACCCGTCCCAGGGTTTAATCCAGATACGCTGTATTTT. Full variable domain (missing parts from reference TRBV28 and TRBJ2-3): DVKVTQSSRYLVKRTGEKVFLECVQDMDHENMFWYRQDPGLGLRLIYFSYDVKMKEKGDIPEGYSVSREKKERFSLILESASTNQTSMYLCASSTPVPGFNPDTLYFGPGTRLTVL.

V is TRBV6-1 and J is TRBJ1-1; D perhaps matches TRBD1 (5 bases). This CDR3 is built from 16 residues. Germline CDR1 MNHNS, CDR2 SASEGT. The ends were cut back, 0 bases at V and 3 bases at J, with 14 bases in the middle. The CDR3 sequence is CASSEARAGLDTEAFF. DNA of the CDR3: TGTGCCAGCAGTGAAGCGAGGGCGGGGCTGGACACTGAAGCTTTCTTT.

This clonotype was recorded a few times. One end of the junction is discordant with germline, which a read error may explain. The chain links TRBV5-1 to TRBJ2-7; TRBD1 matches at 9 bases. Germline-derived CDR1 and CDR2 are SGHRS and YFSETQ. The CDR3 totals 16 residues. CDR3 region: CTSSLDGQGLAYEQYF. As DNA, the CDR3 is TGCACCAGCAGCTTGGATGGACAGGGGTTGGCCTACGAGCAATACTTC. Full variable domain (outside the CDR3, taken from reference TRBV5-1 and TRBJ2-7): KAGVTQTPRYLIKTRGQQVTLSCSPISGHRSVSWYQQTPGQGLQFLFEYFSETQRNKGNFPGRFSGRQFSNSRSEMNVSTLELGDSALYLCTSSLDGQGLAYEQYFGPGTRLTVT.

This clonotype was counted only a few times. Since a much larger clone is just one base distant, this may be a read error. The chain recombines TRBV6-1 with TRBJ2-1; tentative D call: TRBD2 (5 bases). The germline gives CDR1 MNHNS, CDR2 SASEGT. Trimming took 7 bases from V and 6 from J, leaving 19 bases between them. CDR3 length: 15 amino acids. In DNA form, the CDR3 reads TGTGCCAGCAACCGAGGACTCTCCGGTCTCAATGAGCAGTTCTTC. Translated, it gives CASNRGLSGLNEQFF.

This chain links TRBV13 with TRBJ2-1; D could derive from TRBD1 or TRBD2 (6 bases each). V lost 4 bases, J lost 8 bases, and 18 bases lay in between. There are 15 residues in the CDR3. Germline assignment: CDR1 PRHDT and CDR2 FYEKMQ (reference sequence). CDR3 DNA: TGTGCCAGCAGCTCAAGGATAGGGGGGCGGGATGAGCAGTTCTTC. Encoded protein: CASSSRIGGRDEQFF.

A word on this clonotype: At one of its ends the junction is not consistent with the germline gene, which may arise from a read error. CDR3: CATSDPRTAHNRPQHF. In DNA, the CDR3 is TGTGCCACCAGTGACCCCCGGACAGCTCATAATCGGCCCCAGCATTTT. The rearrangement uses TRBV24-1 and TRBJ1-5, with a weak D call TRBD1 (6 bases). The CDR3 covers 16 residues. Germline assignment: CDR1 KGHDR and CDR2 SFDVKD.

This clonotype was counted once. The rearrangement joins TRBV6-6 to TRBJ2-1; maybe TRBD2 (5 bases). Germline V CDR1 and CDR2: MNHNY, SVGAGI (reference sequence). V was trimmed by 7 bases and J by 6 bases, leaving 22 bases between them. The CDR3 totals 16 residues. In DNA, the CDR3 is TGTGCCAGCACCCCAGTGCGGGCGGGCCCTCTCAATGAGCAGTTCTTC. Protein product: CASTPVRAGPLNEQFF.

This clonotype has just a few counts. The chain uses TRBV28 and TRBJ1-1; a weak D match, TRBD1 (5 bases). The CDR3 extends over 13 amino acids. The germline V gene encodes CDR1 MDHEN and CDR2 SYDVKM. The V gene lost 10 bases and the J gene lost 6 bases, with 18 bases spanning the gap. DNA of the CDR3: TGTGCCATCTCTGGGGGTGGAGTCGCTGAAGCTTTCTTT. Amino acids: CAISGGGVAEAFF. The whole variable domain, filled in from reference TRBV28 and TRBJ1-1, reads DVKVTQSSRYLVKRTGEKVFLECVQDMDHENMFWYRQDPGLGLRLIYFSYDVKMKEKGDIPEGYSVSREKKERFSLILESASTNQTSMYLCAISGGGVAEAFFGQGTRLTVV.

As concerns this clonotype: The junction departs from germline at one end; a sequencing error may be responsible. The gene calls are TRBV6-5 and TRBJ2-2, with D uncertain. Per germline, CDR1 MNHEY and CDR2 SVGAGI. This CDR3 has 15 residues. CDR3 coding DNA: TGTGCCCGCAGTTACTCGTCACGGGTTAGGGGGGAGCTGTTTTTT. Translated, it gives CARSYSSRVRGELFF.

This clonotype has at least ten counts. This sequence joins TRBV12-3 or TRBV12-4 and TRBJ2-7; no reliable D call. The CDR3 is 13 residues long. Between the trimmed V and J ends, which lost 3 bases and 5 bases, there was a span of 11 bases. CDR3 in amino acids: CASSFRPGDEQYF. The CDR3 coding sequence is TGTGCCAGCAGTTTTAGACCAGGAGACGAGCAGTACTTC.